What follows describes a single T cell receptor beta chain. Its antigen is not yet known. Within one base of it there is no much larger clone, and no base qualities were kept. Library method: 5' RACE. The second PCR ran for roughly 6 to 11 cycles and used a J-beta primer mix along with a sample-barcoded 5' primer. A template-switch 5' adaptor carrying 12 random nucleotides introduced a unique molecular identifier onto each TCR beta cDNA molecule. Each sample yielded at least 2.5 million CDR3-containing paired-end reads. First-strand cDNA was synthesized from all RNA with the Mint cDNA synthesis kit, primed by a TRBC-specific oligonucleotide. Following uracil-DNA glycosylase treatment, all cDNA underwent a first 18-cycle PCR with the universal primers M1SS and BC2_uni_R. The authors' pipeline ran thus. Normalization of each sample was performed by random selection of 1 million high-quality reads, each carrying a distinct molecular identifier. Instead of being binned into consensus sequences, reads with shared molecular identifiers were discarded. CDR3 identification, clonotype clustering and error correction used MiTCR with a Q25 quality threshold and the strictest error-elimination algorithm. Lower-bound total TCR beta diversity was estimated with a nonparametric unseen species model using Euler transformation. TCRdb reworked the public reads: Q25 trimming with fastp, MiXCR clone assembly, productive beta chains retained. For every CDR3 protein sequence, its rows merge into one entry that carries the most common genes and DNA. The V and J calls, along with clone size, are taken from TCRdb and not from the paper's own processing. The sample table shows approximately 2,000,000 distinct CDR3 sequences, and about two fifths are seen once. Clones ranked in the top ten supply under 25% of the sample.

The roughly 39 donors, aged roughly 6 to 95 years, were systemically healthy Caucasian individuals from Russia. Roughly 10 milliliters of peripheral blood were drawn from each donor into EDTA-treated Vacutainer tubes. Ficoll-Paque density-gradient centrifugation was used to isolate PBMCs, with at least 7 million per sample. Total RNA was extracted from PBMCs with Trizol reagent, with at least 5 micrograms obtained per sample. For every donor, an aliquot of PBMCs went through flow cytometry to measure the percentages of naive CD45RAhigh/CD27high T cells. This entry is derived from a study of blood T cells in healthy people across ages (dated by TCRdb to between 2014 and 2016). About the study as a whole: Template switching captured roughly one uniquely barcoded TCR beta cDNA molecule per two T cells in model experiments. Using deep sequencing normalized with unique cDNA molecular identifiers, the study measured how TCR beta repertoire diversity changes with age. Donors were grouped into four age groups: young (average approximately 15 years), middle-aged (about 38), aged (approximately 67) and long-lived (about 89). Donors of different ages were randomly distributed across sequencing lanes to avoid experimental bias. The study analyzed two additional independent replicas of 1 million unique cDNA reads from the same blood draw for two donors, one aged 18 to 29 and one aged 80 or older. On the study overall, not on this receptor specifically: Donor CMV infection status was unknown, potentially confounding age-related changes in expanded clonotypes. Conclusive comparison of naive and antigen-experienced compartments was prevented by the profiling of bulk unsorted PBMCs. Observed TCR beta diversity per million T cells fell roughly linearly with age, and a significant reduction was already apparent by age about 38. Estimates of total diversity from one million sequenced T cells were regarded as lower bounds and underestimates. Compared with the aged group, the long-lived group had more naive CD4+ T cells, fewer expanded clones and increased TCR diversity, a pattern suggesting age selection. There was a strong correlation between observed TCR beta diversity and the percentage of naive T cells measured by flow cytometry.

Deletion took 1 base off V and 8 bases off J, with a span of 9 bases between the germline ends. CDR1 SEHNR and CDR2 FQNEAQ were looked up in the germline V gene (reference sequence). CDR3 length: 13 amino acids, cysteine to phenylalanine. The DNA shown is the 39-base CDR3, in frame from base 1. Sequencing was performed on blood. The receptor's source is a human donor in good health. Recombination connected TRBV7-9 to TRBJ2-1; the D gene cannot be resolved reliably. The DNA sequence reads TGTGCCAGCAGCTTAGAAATGAGCGATGAGCAGTTCTTC. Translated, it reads CASSLEMSDEQFF.